Here is one T cell receptor beta chain with its context. This specimen belongs to a study of blood T cell repertoires in COVID-19. About the study: The United States, Italy and Spain provided the acute and convalescent COVID-19 samples. Sources were T cells, B-cell-depleted T cells, or PBMCs; the material itself was cDNA or gDNA.

Original data processing: Cell counts per sample came from amplifying reference gene primers. Sequencing used immunoSEQ multiplex PCR; TCRdb keeps in-frame clones, though not all of them. The D gene and trimming were derived from the DNA, and the V and J assignments and clone size from that table. Of around 250,000 clones listed, roughly 88% are singletons. Enrollment of patients from Seattle took place during active infection, with longitudinal follow-up. This TCR was sampled from an elderly woman with COVID-19, enrolled during active disease. Sequenced material: peripheral blood.

CDR3: CASSPQTGTQYF. In nucleotides, the CDR3 is TGTGCCAGTAGTCCCCAGACGGGTACGCAGTATTTT. The V gene is TRBV19, the J gene TRBJ2-3; D remains ambiguous. The CDR3 is 12 residues long. Trimming took off 5 bases at V and 8 bases at J, with 11 bases between the two ends. Germline lookup yields CDR1 LNHDA and CDR2 SQIVND (reference sequence).